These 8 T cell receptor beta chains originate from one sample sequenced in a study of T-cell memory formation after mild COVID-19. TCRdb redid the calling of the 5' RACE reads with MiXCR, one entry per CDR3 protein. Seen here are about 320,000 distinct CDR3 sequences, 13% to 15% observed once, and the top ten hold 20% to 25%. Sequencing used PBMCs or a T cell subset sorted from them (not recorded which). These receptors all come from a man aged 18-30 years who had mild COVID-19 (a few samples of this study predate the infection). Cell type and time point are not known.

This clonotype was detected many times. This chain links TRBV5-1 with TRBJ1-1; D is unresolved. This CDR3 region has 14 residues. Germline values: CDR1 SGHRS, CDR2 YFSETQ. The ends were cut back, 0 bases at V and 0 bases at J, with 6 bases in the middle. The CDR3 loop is CASSLDGLNTEAFF. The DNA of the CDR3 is TGCGCCAGCAGCTTGGACGGTTTGAACACTGAAGCTTTCTTT.

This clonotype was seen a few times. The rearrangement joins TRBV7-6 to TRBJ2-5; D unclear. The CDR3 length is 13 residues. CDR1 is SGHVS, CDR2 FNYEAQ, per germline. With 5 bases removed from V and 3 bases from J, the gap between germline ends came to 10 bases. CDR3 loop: CASSRYKEETQYF. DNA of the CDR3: TGTGCCAGCAGCCGATATAAGGAAGAGACCCAGTACTTC.

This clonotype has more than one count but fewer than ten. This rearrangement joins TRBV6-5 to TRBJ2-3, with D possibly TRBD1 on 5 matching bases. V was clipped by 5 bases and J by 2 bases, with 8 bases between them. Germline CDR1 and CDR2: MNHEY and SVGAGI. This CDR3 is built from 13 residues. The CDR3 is CASSTGSTDTQYF. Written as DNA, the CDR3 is TGTGCCAGCAGTACAGGTTCCACAGATACGCAGTATTTT.

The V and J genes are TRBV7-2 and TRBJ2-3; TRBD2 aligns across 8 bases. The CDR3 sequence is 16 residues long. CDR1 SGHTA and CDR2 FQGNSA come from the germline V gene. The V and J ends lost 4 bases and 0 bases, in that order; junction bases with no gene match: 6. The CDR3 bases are TGTGCCAGCAGCTCCTCGACTAGCGTGAGCACAGATACGCAGTATTTT. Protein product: CASSSSTSVSTDTQYF.

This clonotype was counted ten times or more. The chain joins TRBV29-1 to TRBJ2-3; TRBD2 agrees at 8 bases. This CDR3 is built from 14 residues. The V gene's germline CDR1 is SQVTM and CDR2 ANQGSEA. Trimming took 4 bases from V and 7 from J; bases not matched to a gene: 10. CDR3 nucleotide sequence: TGCAGCGTTGTCGATAGCGGGGCGGGAAATACGCAGTATTTT. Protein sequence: CSVVDSGAGNTQYF.

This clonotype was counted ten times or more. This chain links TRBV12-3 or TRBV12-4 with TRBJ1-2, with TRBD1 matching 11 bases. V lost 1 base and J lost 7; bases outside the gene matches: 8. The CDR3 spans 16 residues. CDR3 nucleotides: TGTGCCAGCAGTTTAGGGAGGACAGGGGGCGGTCGTGGCTACACCTTC. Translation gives CASSLGRTGGGRGYTF.

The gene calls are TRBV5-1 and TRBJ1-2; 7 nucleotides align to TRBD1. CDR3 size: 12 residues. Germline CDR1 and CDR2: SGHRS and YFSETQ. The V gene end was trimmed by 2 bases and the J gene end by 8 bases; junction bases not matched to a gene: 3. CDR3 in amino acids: CASSLRGHGYTF. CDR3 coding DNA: TGCGCCAGCAGCTTAAGGGGGCACGGCTACACCTTC.

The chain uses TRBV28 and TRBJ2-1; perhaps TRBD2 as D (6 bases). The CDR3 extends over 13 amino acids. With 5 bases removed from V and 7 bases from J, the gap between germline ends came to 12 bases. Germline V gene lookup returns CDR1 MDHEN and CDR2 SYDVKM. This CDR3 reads CASSPRLGNEQFF. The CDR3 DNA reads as TGTGCCAGCAGTCCGCGACTAGGTAATGAGCAGTTCTTC.